The 5 T cell receptor beta chains below all came from one sample that was sequenced in a study of cytomegalovirus exposure and HLA in healthy donors. PCR involved 60 Vbeta and 13 Jbeta primers. The table came from immunoSEQ multiplex PCR; TCRdb's copy has only in-frame clones and leaves some out. The profile shows 150,000 to 200,000 clones, around 81% of them singletons. Sequenced: PBMCs. These receptor sequences come from a young man in good health and CMV-seronegative.

V gene TRBV15 combines with J gene TRBJ2-1; D perhaps matches TRBD2 (7 bases). The CDR3 loop spans 15 amino acids. Trimming pared 0 bases from V and 2 bases from J, leaving 8 bases between. CDR1 LNHNV and CDR2 YYDKDF come from the germline V gene (reference sequence). For the CDR3, the DNA is TGTGCCACCAGCAGAGAGGGGGGGCCCTACAATGAGCAGTTCTTC. It yields the protein CATSREGGPYNEQFF.

This clone was counted a single time. The chain is built from TRBV29-1 and TRBJ1-5; D is perhaps TRBD1 (5 bases). The V gene lost 1 base and the J gene lost 3 bases, with 13 bases spanning the gap. CDR3 length: 15 residues. Germline-derived CDR1 and CDR2 are SQVTM and ANQGSEA. The CDR3 region is CSVEVTGEPNQPQHF. CDR3 sequence (DNA): TGCAGCGTTGAAGTTACAGGTGAACCCAATCAGCCCCAGCATTTT.

The CDR3 region has the DNA TGTGCCAGCACCCTACTGAACAGGGGAGGTGGCTACACCTTC. Translated: CASTLLNRGGGYTF. V is TRBV19 and J is TRBJ1-2, with 7 bases fitting TRBD1. CDR1 and CDR2 from the germline V gene are LNHDA and SQIVND (reference sequence). V was clipped by 9 bases and J by 7 bases; unmatched bases: 14. The CDR3 is 14 residues long.

The CDR3: CASSLGTRTYNEQFF. In DNA, the CDR3 is TGCGCCAGCAGCTTGGGGACTAGGACCTACAATGAGCAGTTCTTC. This chain uses TRBV5-1 with TRBJ2-1; TRBD2 agrees at 7 bases. With 0 bases clipped from V and 2 bases from J, the junction kept 2 bases outside the gene matches. This CDR3 region has 15 residues. From germline, CDR1 is SGHRS and CDR2 YFSETQ.

The chain links TRBV6-5 to TRBJ2-3, with unresolved D. Deletions cut 7 bases from V and 2 bases from J, with 7 bases between. This CDR3 has 12 residues. Germline V gives CDR1 MNHEY, CDR2 SVGAGI. CDR3 in DNA: TGTGCCAGCAAGAGCGCCACAGATACGCAGTATTTT. Residues: CASKSATDTQYF.